This entry describes one TCR beta chain. Its target is not known. The record originates from a study of identical twins. General study findings and limits: Cord blood's abundant beta clonotypes had fewer insertions, unlike memory repertoires. Beta out-of-frame sequences showed weaker excess twin sharing. Within twin pairs, the out-of-frame alpha sequences they shared showed excess low generation probability.

The V end was cut by 0 bases, the J end by 1 base, with 12 bases between. This CDR3 contains 16 residues. CDR1 is SGHVS and CDR2 is FQNEAQ in the germline V gene. A universal primer site came from template switching; cDNA carried unique molecular identifiers. TCRdb used MiXCR to reprocess the 5' RACE reads, holding one entry per CDR3 protein. The sample consists of 1,800,000 or so distinct CDR3 sequences, under 35% of them appearing once. Sequencing was performed on cord blood. This clonotype was obtained from a newborn girl in good health. The rearrangement uses TRBV7-8 and TRBJ1-1; D is perhaps TRBD1 (5 bases). CDR3 DNA sequence: TGTGCCAGCAGCTTAGCCGGGGGGTCGGCGAACACTGAAGCTTTCTTT. Its protein product is CASSLAGGSANTEAFF. The variable domain in full, completed from reference TRBV7-8 and TRBJ1-1, reads GAGVSQSPRYKVAKRGQDVALRCDPISGHVSLFWYQQALGQGPEFLTYFQNEAQLDKSGLPSDRFFAERPEGSVSTLKIQRTQQEDSAVYLCASSLAGGSANTEAFFGQGTRLTVV.